This TCR beta chain was documented in a study of cytomegalovirus exposure and HLA in healthy donors. Study-wide results and caveats: The authors considered a cluster of highly shared sequence variants likely to be a sequencing artifact.

Vbeta (60) and Jbeta (13) primers were used in the PCR. Sequencing used immunoSEQ multiplex PCR; TCRdb keeps in-frame clones, though not all of them. The sample consists of roughly 190,000 clones, over 80% of them appearing once. This clone showed up just once. Its matching antigen is unknown. The TCR comes from a man younger than 45 in good health and CMV-seronegative. The sequencing sample was made of PBMCs.

The chain's CDR3 is CASRGAREVLSSYNEQFF. Here the CDR3 DNA reads TGTGCCAGCAGGGGGGCGCGGGAGGTCCTGAGCTCCTACAATGAGCAGTTCTTC. V is TRBV11-2 and J is TRBJ2-1; 8 bases match TRBD2. The V segment lost 6 bases and the J segment 0 bases; nucleotides outside the gene matches: 13. The germline gives CDR1 SGHAT, CDR2 FQNNGV. This CDR3 has 18 amino acids.